The present TCR beta chain was sequenced within a study of blood T cell repertoires in COVID-19 (dated by TCRdb to 2019 to 2021). With regard to the full study: Samples covering the acute and convalescent phases of COVID-19 were provided by collaborators in the United States, Italy and Spain. The material from the prospective study consisted of cDNA or gDNA derived from T cells, B-cell-depleted T cells, or PBMCs. Deeply sampled blood TCRbeta repertoires from subjects exposed to, actively infected with, or recovered from COVID-19 were included in the dataset. The repertoires were made available in a free public database intended to serve as a resource for research on the immune response to SARS-CoV-2. Samples were obtained from the ongoing ImmuneRACE study (first 160 participants) and from about 1,300 subjects provided by 6 global collaborators. Sample metadata almost always included a de-identified subject ID, COVID-19 status, age in years and sex. Where HLA class I and class II types were available, the types were taken from metadata supplied by the sample provider, not from assay-based typing.

Inclusive of the bounding cysteine and phenylalanine, the CDR3 is 17 residues long. Only the CDR3 region is kept as DNA, spanning 51 bases read in frame from base 1. The germline V end is reduced by 0 bases and the J end by 2 bases; junction bases left unmatched: 6. CDR1 SGHRS and CDR2 YFSETQ are derived from the germline V gene. The immunoSEQ Assay, a bias-controlled multiplex PCR, was used to amplify TCRbeta CDR3 regions from genomic DNA. The paper's processing steps were these. The number of nucleated cells in each sample was estimated by amplification of reference gene primers within the assay. To quantify the absolute abundance of each unique TCRbeta CDR3 rearrangement, sequence reads were collapsed and filtered. Productive Simpson clonality was computed per sample as the square root of Simpson's diversity index over productive rearrangements. Sourced from immuneACCESS, this table was stored by TCRdb with only in-frame sequences that have V and J called. A share of the clones is absent; for the studies checked, an unresolved V gene accounts for under half, and the remainder has no known explanation. V, J and clone size reflect that table, while D and trimming were determined from the DNA. The sample records about 160,000 clones, approximately 81% of which are singletons. In total, the top ten clones hold 1.1% of the sample.

As regards this clone: It lacks a known antigen. No qualities accompany the bases; no much larger clone lies one base away.

Collaborating institutions collected whole blood in K2EDTA tubes following their own protocols. Collaborator samples were shipped for TCRbeta analysis as frozen whole blood, isolated PBMCs, or DNA extracted from either sample type. Summary of the overall study and its limitations: Clinical and demographic metadata were provided uncurated, with the amount varying by source and participant.

This TCR came from a man aged 40-49 years with acute or convalescent COVID-19. The chain links TRBV5-1 with TRBJ1-2, with 11 bases in between that match TRBD1. Sequenced sample: peripheral blood. The CDR3 is CASSLVAGTGGNYGYTF. The DNA reads as follows: TGCGCCAGCAGCTTGGTTGCCGGGACAGGGGGAAACTATGGCTACACCTTC.